This T cell receptor (beta chain) was captured by sequencing in a study of chemoradiotherapy in HPV16-positive cancers. Whole-study results and caveats: Only two HPV16-positive patients supplied the functional HPV-specificity definition.

Assay: immunoSEQ multiplex PCR; the TCRdb copy retains only in-frame clones and omits some. This sample has some 30,000 clones, with 70% to 90% found just once. Samples were taken several times over chemoradiotherapy. The V and J ends lost 2 bases and 5 bases, in that order; junction bases with no gene match: 30. The germline V gene encodes CDR1 SGHRS and CDR2 YFSETQ. The CDR3 runs 22 residues. A note on this clone: Its antigen is currently unknown.

The sequencing here drew on blood, taken from a patient who underwent chemoradiotherapy. V gene TRBV5-1 combines with J gene TRBJ2-5, with TRBD1 identical over 7 bases. This TCR was recovered from a human donor with HPV-associated anogenital cancer. Here the CDR3 reads CASSFQPATEDRIGTEAETQYF. In DNA form, the CDR3 reads TGCGCCAGCAGCTTTCAACCCGCAACCGAGGACAGGATTGGGACAGAGGCGGAGACCCAGTACTTC.